One and the same sample provided the 28 T cell receptor beta chains below, sequenced in a study of T-cell reconstitution after alpha-beta-depleted transplantation in children. The TCRbeta library incorporated unique molecular identifiers. TCRdb reanalysed the PCR reads using MiXCR and keeps one entry per CDR3 protein. This table has fewer than 700,000 distinct CDR3 sequences, approximately 13% appearing once. The sequenced sample was PBMCs, mostly from graft donor cells, obtained 360 days after TCRalphabeta/CD19-depleted stem cell transplant. The source is a male patient aged 5 to 17 who had a stem cell transplant for acute myeloid leukemia, so the T cells may come from the graft donor.

The V gene is TRBV12-3 or TRBV12-4, the J gene TRBJ1-6; the D is unclear. Trimming cost V 0 bases and J 9 bases, with 15 bases left between them. This CDR3 is 16 amino acids long. The CDR3 reads CASSLALQPNTSPLHF. The DNA for the CDR3 is TGTGCCAGCAGTTTAGCGCTTCAGCCTAATACTTCACCCCTCCACTTT.

The rearrangement uses TRBV18 and TRBJ1-2; D remains ambiguous. CDR3 length: 12 residues. V lost 3 bases and J lost 2, with 4 bases in between. From germline, CDR1 is KGHSH and CDR2 LQKENI. In nucleotides, the CDR3 is TGTGCCAGCTCACCGCTGAACTATGGCTACACCTTC. As protein: CASSPLNYGYTF.

The CDR3 region has the DNA TGCAGTGCTAGATGGCTAGCGGGAGGCGACATTCAGTACTTC. This translates into CSARWLAGGDIQYF. The genes are TRBV20-1 and TRBJ2-4; 11 bases match TRBD2. This CDR3 is built from 14 residues. V gave up 2 bases and J gave up 8 bases; unmatched junction bases: 5. Germline CDR1 and CDR2: DFQATT and SNEGSKA (reference sequence).

There are a few counts of this clonotype. The chain combines TRBV28 with TRBJ2-7; 9 bases map to TRBD2. V gave up 5 bases and J gave up 1 base; unmatched junction bases: 12. The CDR3 length is 17 residues. Looked up from germline, CDR1 is MDHEN and CDR2 is SYDVKM. CDR3 DNA sequence: TGTGCCAGCAGTCGAGGGGGTACGGCGGGAGGGTCCTACGAGCAGTACTTC. It codes for CASSRGGTAGGSYEQYF. Supplemented by reference TRBV28 and TRBJ2-7, the full variable domain reads DVKVTQSSRYLVKRTGEKVFLECVQDMDHENMFWYRQDPGLGLRLIYFSYDVKMKEKGDIPEGYSVSREKKERFSLILESASTNQTSMYLCASSRGGTAGGSYEQYFGPGTRLTVT.

This clonotype was counted a few times. The chain carries TRBV9 and TRBJ2-1; TRBD1 matches at 8 bases. This CDR3 is built from 14 residues. Trimming took 4 bases from V and 4 from J; bases not matched to a gene: 4. Germline values: CDR1 SGDLS, CDR2 YYNGEE. The CDR3 DNA sequence: TGTGCCAGCAGCACCCGACAGGGGTACAATGAGCAGTTCTTC. Its translation is CASSTRQGYNEQFF.

The chain joins TRBV29-1 to TRBJ2-5; D is ambiguous. With 6 bases removed from V and 4 bases from J, the gap between germline ends came to 6 bases. CDR3 size: 10 residues. Germline V gene data show CDR1 as SQVTM and CDR2 as ANQGSEA. The CDR3: CSVIGETQYF. Here the CDR3 DNA reads TGCAGCGTGATTGGAGAGACCCAGTACTTC.

This clonotype has only a few counts. The gene calls are TRBV20-1 and TRBJ2-1; TRBD2 matches at 9 bases. V gave up 5 bases and J gave up 7 bases; unmatched junction bases: 6. CDR3 size: 13 residues. Germline CDR1 is DFQATT and CDR2 is SNEGSKA (reference sequence). The CDR3 coding sequence is TGCAGTGCTGGCGGGAGGGCGGGGAATGAGCAGTTCTTC. This translates into CSAGGRAGNEQFF.

This chain uses TRBV12-3 or TRBV12-4 with TRBJ2-5; a weak D match, TRBD1 (6 bases). CDR3 size: 17 residues. Trimming cost V 0 bases and J 1 base, with 15 bases left between them. In nucleotides, the CDR3 is TGTGCCAGCAGTTTAGCGGGGCCCGGGACATTCCAAGAGACCCAGTACTTC. Translation gives CASSLAGPGTFQETQYF.

This clonotype came up a few times. The J gene is TRBJ2-1, the V gene TRBV29-1; 7 bases match TRBD2. After removal of 7 bases from V and 2 bases from J, the junction contained 8 bases not matched to a gene. The CDR3 has 14 amino acids. Germline V CDR1 and CDR2: SQVTM, ANQGSEA. The CDR3 DNA is TGCAGCGGGGAGCCACTAGCGACCTACAATGAGCAGTTCTTC. Amino acid sequence: CSGEPLATYNEQFF.

The rearrangement links TRBV20-1 to TRBJ1-2; the D gene is possibly TRBD1 (6 bases). The V gene lost 5 bases and the J gene lost 4 bases, with 20 bases spanning the gap. CDR1 and CDR2 (germline): DFQATT, SNEGSKA (reference sequence). The CDR3 sequence is 15 residues long. For the CDR3, the DNA is TGCAGTGCTCTAAGCGGGGGGCCCCAGTTCTATGGCTACACCTTC. Translating gives CSALSGGPQFYGYTF.

The chain employs TRBV7-8 and TRBJ2-5, with TRBD2 matching 10 bases. CDR3 length: 16 amino acids. The junction had 7 bases not matched to a gene; V was cut back by 4 bases and J by 2 bases. Germline CDR1 SGHVS, CDR2 FQNEAQ. The CDR3 spells CASSYIQTSGQETQYF. The DNA for the CDR3 is TGTGCCAGCAGCTACATTCAGACTAGCGGGCAAGAGACCCAGTACTTC.

In this sample, this clonotype turned up many times. CDR3 nucleotides: TGTGCCAGCAGCTCGGACAGGAGTTTCACAGATACGCAGTATTTT. Its protein is CASSSDRSFTDTQYF. J is TRBJ2-3 and V is TRBV7-6, with 7 nucleotides matching TRBD1. Germline CDR1 is SGHVS and CDR2 is FNYEAQ. The CDR3 is made up of 15 amino acids. Losses at the gene ends were 4 bases for V and 2 bases for J; bases not matched to a gene: 6.

This clonotype has ten or more counts. V usage is TRBV5-1 and J usage is TRBJ2-2; 9 bases line up with TRBD1. J gave up 8 bases and V 4 bases, and 6 bases lay outside the gene matches. This CDR3 is 14 amino acids long. Germline loops: CDR1 SGHRS, CDR2 YFSETQ. The CDR3 bases are TGCGCCAGCAGCCCTGGACAGGGGTTGGGGGAGCTGTTTTTT. Translation gives CASSPGQGLGELFF. The variable domain in full, with the rest retrieved from reference TRBV5-1 and TRBJ2-2, is KAGVTQTPRYLIKTRGQQVTLSCSPISGHRSVSWYQQTPGQGLQFLFEYFSETQRNKGNFPGRFSGRQFSNSRSEMNVSTLELGDSALYLCASSPGQGLGELFFGEGSRLTVL.

This clonotype was observed a few times. V and J are TRBV12-3 or TRBV12-4 and TRBJ2-7; D is unresolved. There are 13 residues in the CDR3. The ends were cut back, 2 bases at V and 4 bases at J, with 9 bases in the middle. The DNA for the CDR3 is TGTGCCAGCAGTTTAACAGAAGAGTACGAGCAGTACTTC. Translated, it gives CASSLTEEYEQYF.

This clonotype was picked up a small number of times. The rearrangement joins TRBV10-3 to TRBJ2-5; 10 bases map to TRBD2. V lost 5 bases and J lost 4; bases outside the gene matches: 4. CDR1 ENHRY and CDR2 SYGVKD come from the germline V gene. The CDR3 contains 14 residues. In DNA form, the CDR3 reads TGTGCCATCAGTCCCCTAGCGGGAGTAGAGACCCAGTACTTC. The encoded protein is CAISPLAGVETQYF.

This chain joins TRBV20-1 and TRBJ2-7; 9 nucleotides align to TRBD1. The V segment lost 5 bases and the J segment 2 bases; nucleotides outside the gene matches: 10. The CDR3 has 15 amino acids. The V gene's germline CDR1 is DFQATT and CDR2 SNEGSKA (reference sequence). This CDR3 is CSARPGDRGTYEQYF. The DNA of the CDR3 is TGCAGTGCTCGCCCCGGTGACAGGGGGACCTACGAGCAGTACTTC.

The chain carries TRBV6-1 and TRBJ2-7, with TRBD2 identical over 10 bases. Trimming at V came to 6 bases and at J to 2 bases, leaving 4 bases not matched to a gene. This CDR3 has 14 amino acids. Germline V lookup: CDR1 MNHNS, CDR2 SASEGT. The CDR3 sequence is CASRGLADPYEQYF. CDR3 coding DNA: TGTGCCAGCAGAGGACTAGCGGACCCCTACGAGCAGTACTTC.

The chain carries TRBV28 and TRBJ2-1, with 10 positions matching TRBD2. The length of the CDR3 is 17 residues. V was pared by 3 bases and J by 2 bases, with 7 bases of the junction left unmatched. Germline V gene sequence: CDR1 MDHEN, CDR2 SYDVKM. CDR3 protein: CASSFPLAGGTYNEQFF. The CDR3 DNA reads as TGTGCCAGCAGTTTCCCCTTAGCGGGAGGTACCTACAATGAGCAGTTCTTC.

This clonotype came up a few times. The rearrangement links TRBV18 to TRBJ2-3, with TRBD2 identical over 7 bases. Germline lookup yields CDR1 KGHSH and CDR2 LQKENI. CDR3 length equals 15 residues. J gave up 4 bases and V 3 bases, and 7 bases lay outside the gene matches. The CDR3 DNA is TGTGCCAGCTCACCGGGCGGGAGAGGAGCAGATACGCAGTATTTT. Translation: CASSPGGRGADTQYF.

This clonotype was seen a few times. This rearrangement joins TRBV28 to TRBJ1-2, with 7 bases matching TRBD1. CDR1 is MDHEN and CDR2 is SYDVKM in the germline V gene. CDR3 length equals 13 residues. V dropped 3 bases and J dropped 8; count of bases not matched to a gene: 6. This CDR3 is CASSFRQGSGYTF. In DNA, the CDR3 is TGTGCCAGCAGTTTTCGACAGGGCAGCGGCTACACCTTC.

This clonotype was observed many times. This rearrangement joins TRBV28 to TRBJ2-1; D unresolved. The germline V and J ends were trimmed by 2 bases and 7 bases, with 6 bases remaining between them. The CDR3 spans 12 residues. Germline CDR1 is MDHEN and CDR2 is SYDVKM. This chain's CDR3 is CASSLGWNEQFF. The CDR3 DNA reads as TGTGCCAGCAGTTTAGGGTGGAATGAGCAGTTCTTC.

As for this clonotype: This clone may be a read error of a much larger clone one base away. V is TRBV2 and J is TRBJ2-1, with D perhaps matching TRBD2 (6 bases). The CDR3 runs to 15 residues. Germline V CDR1 and CDR2: SNHLY, FYNNEI. CDR3 sequence: CASSELGGAVDEQIF. CDR3 coding DNA: TGTGCCAGCAGTGAGCTCGGGGGAGCTGTCGATGAGCAGATCTTC.

This clonotype appeared many times. This chain joins TRBV12-3 or TRBV12-4 and TRBJ2-7, with no clear D. The CDR3 runs 13 residues. Trimming took 3 bases from V and 7 from J, leaving 13 bases between them. The chain's CDR3 is CASSFSGLREQYF. In nucleotides, the CDR3 is TGTGCCAGCAGTTTTTCCGGCCTTAGGGAGCAGTACTTC.

There are a few counts of this clonotype. The chain is built from TRBV12-3 or TRBV12-4 and TRBJ2-1, with D perhaps given as TRBD1 or TRBD2 (5 bases each). There are 14 residues in the CDR3. Trimming took 5 bases from V and 12 from J, leaving 20 bases between them. CDR3 region: CASSATGTTEGQFF. As DNA, the CDR3 is TGTGCCAGCAGTGCAACCGGGACGACCGAGGGGCAGTTCTTC.

This clonotype was seen only a few times. The chain links TRBV29-1 to TRBJ2-1, with no clear D. The germline V gene encodes CDR1 SQVTM and CDR2 ANQGSEA. The V end was cut by 7 bases, the J end by 3 bases, with 10 bases between. CDR3 length: 12 amino acids. CDR3: CSGLWGYNEQFF. CDR3 DNA sequence: TGCAGCGGTCTGTGGGGCTACAATGAGCAGTTCTTC.

The V call is TRBV12-3 or TRBV12-4, the J call TRBJ2-1; 14 nucleotides align to TRBD2. V trimming: 0 bases; J trimming: 7 bases; junction bases outside the gene matches: 8. The CDR3 is made up of 18 amino acids. For the CDR3, the DNA is TGTGCCAGCAGTTTAGCCCTATTGACTAGCGGGAGGGGAAATGAGCAGTTCTTC. Translation: CASSLALLTSGRGNEQFF.

The rearrangement joins TRBV3-1 to TRBJ2-1, with D possibly matching TRBD2 (6 bases). Germline V gene lookup returns CDR1 LGHDT and CDR2 YNNKEL (reference sequence). This CDR3 is built from 18 residues. V was pared by 4 bases and J by 6 bases, with 25 bases between. DNA for the CDR3: TGTGCCAGCAGCCTAAGGCGGGACGGATGGGTCCCGCCCAATGAGCAGTTCTTC. Amino acids: CASSLRRDGWVPPNEQFF.

This clonotype showed up just a few times. The chain combines TRBV10-3 with TRBJ2-3; D could derive from TRBD1 or TRBD2 (5 bases each). Trimming took off 6 bases at V and 4 bases at J, with 8 bases between the two ends. CDR1 is ENHRY, CDR2 SYGVKD, per germline. The CDR3 consists of 12 residues. This CDR3 is CAISGTPDTQYF. In DNA, the CDR3 is TGTGCCATCAGCGGGACCCCAGATACGCAGTATTTT.